This passage covers 5 T cell receptor beta chains from one sample sequenced in a study of blood T cell repertoires in COVID-19. The table came from immunoSEQ multiplex PCR; TCRdb's copy has only in-frame clones and leaves some out. This sample yields some 100,000 clones, of which 88% are seen a single time; 4.8% belongs to the top ten. The material sequenced was peripheral blood. The receptors here all came from an elderly woman with active COVID-19.

The J gene is TRBJ1-2, the V gene TRBV6-6; TRBD1 matches 7 bases. V was clipped by 6 bases and J by 3 bases; unmatched bases: 10. This CDR3 has 15 residues. Looked up from germline, CDR1 is MNHNY and CDR2 is SVGAGI (reference sequence). The CDR3 region is CASRPTGQRYYGYTF. The CDR3 DNA reads as TGTGCCAGCAGGCCTACGGGACAGCGATACTATGGCTACACCTTC.

The rearrangement links TRBV18 to TRBJ2-1; D gene uncertain. The CDR3 totals 12 residues. From germline, CDR1 is KGHSH and CDR2 LQKENI. Trimming shortened V by 3 bases and J by 6 bases, and 6 bases separated the two germline ends. CDR3 residues: CASSPTTNEQFF. The DNA of the CDR3 is TGTGCCAGCTCACCCACAACCAATGAGCAGTTCTTC. Full variable domain (rest looked up from reference TRBV18 and TRBJ2-1): NAGVMQNPRHLVRRRGQEARLRCSPMKGHSHVYWYRQLPEEGLKFMVYLQKENIIDESGMPKERFSAEFPKEGPSILRIQQVVRGDSAAYFCASSPTTNEQFFGPGTRLTVL.

V and J are TRBV12-5 and TRBJ2-1; 7 positions match TRBD2. V shed 4 bases, J shed 7 bases, and the junction held 10 bases outside the gene matches. CDR1 is LGHNT, CDR2 FRNRAP, per germline. The CDR3 is made up of 15 amino acids. The CDR3 loop reads CASGSGAGLLNEQFF. The DNA of the CDR3 is TGTGCTAGTGGTTCGGGAGCGGGATTGTTGAATGAGCAGTTCTTC.

The chain carries TRBV7-3 and TRBJ1-1, with D unresolved. The CDR3 is made up of 14 amino acids. Germline V gene lookup returns CDR1 SGHTA and CDR2 FQGTGA. V was cut by 2 bases and J by 1 base, with 8 bases left in between. The CDR3 loop is CASSLDSRNTEAFF. The CDR3 coding sequence is TGTGCCAGCAGCTTAGACTCCAGGAACACTGAAGCTTTCTTT.

The CDR3 loop is CASSSRTGADTGELFF. The CDR3 DNA is TGCGCCAGCAGCTCCCGCACAGGGGCCGACACCGGGGAGCTGTTTTTT. The chain combines TRBV5-1 with TRBJ2-2, with 7 nucleotides matching TRBD1. V gave up 3 bases and J gave up 3 bases; unmatched junction bases: 8. The germline V gene has CDR1 SGHRS and CDR2 YFSETQ. The CDR3 runs 16 residues.